This TCR beta chain was obtained from a study of T-cell memory formation after mild COVID-19. Regarding the study as a whole: The study found contracting CD4+ clones mainly in CM and EM and contracting CD8+ clones in EMRA.

Germline CDR1 and CDR2: MNHEY and SMNVEV (reference sequence). CDR3 size: 15 residues. J lost 6 bases, V lost 3 bases, and 4 bases had no gene match. TCRdb analysed the 5' RACE reads with MiXCR anew, one entry per CDR3 protein. The sample shows roughly 350,000 distinct CDR3 sequences, roughly 21% of them seen only once. As regards this clonotype: Antigen: not known.

Material: PBMCs or a T cell subset sorted from them (not recorded which). This clonotype originated in an adult woman who had mild COVID-19 (a few samples of this study predate the infection). Cell type and time point are not known. The rearrangement joins TRBV27 to TRBJ2-1; 11 bases align to TRBD2. CDR3: CASSFPGLAVNEQFF. The CDR3 nucleotides are TGTGCCAGCAGTTTCCCGGGACTAGCGGTCAATGAGCAGTTCTTC.